One and the same sample provided the 16 T cell receptor beta chains below, sequenced in a study of blood T cell repertoires in COVID-19. Sequencing was performed with immunoSEQ multiplex PCR; in TCRdb, only in-frame clones are kept and a portion is missing. Of tens of thousands of clones in the sample, approximately 80% were seen once. Input material: peripheral blood. The receptors originated from a man in his fifties or sixties with acute or convalescent COVID-19.

The rearrangement uses TRBV9 and TRBJ1-3; TRBD1 agrees at 9 bases. The junction had 3 bases not matched to a gene; V was cut back by 0 bases and J by 2 bases. There are 16 residues in the CDR3. The germline V gene encodes CDR1 SGDLS and CDR2 YYNGEE. The DNA of the CDR3 is TGTGCCAGCAGCGTAGGGGACAGGGTTGCTGGAAACACCATATATTTT. It yields the protein CASSVGDRVAGNTIYF.

This clone has a handful of counts. This sequence joins TRBV7-9 and TRBJ1-4; D perhaps matches TRBD1 (5 bases). Trimming stripped 5 bases from V and 0 bases from J, with 13 bases between. The CDR3 length is 16 residues. CDR1 and CDR2 (germline): SEHNR, FQNEAQ (reference sequence). The DNA of the CDR3 is TGTGCCAGCAGCAGTGGAGCGGGGGCAACTAATGAAAAACTGTTTTTT. Translation gives CASSSGAGATNEKLFF.

The chain uses TRBV6-2 or TRBV6-3 and TRBJ1-5; TRBD1 matches 11 bases. Germline loops: CDR1 MNHEY, CDR2 SVGEGT. CDR3 length: 14 amino acids. Germline trimming cut 4 bases from V and 11 bases from J; bases unmatched to any gene: 7. The CDR3, as DNA: TGTGCCAGCAGTTTGGACAGGGGGCGAGGCACCCAGCATTTT. Protein: CASSLDRGRGTQHF.

V and J are TRBV5-4 and TRBJ2-3; 8 nucleotides match TRBD1. V shed 3 bases, J shed 3 bases, and the junction held 6 bases outside the gene matches. This CDR3 region has 15 residues. Germline CDR1 and CDR2: SGHNT and YYREEE (reference sequence). CDR3 protein: CASSSRTGRTDTQYF. CDR3 nucleotide sequence: TGTGCCAGCAGCTCTAGGACAGGGCGTACAGATACGCAGTATTTT.

There are a few counts of this clone. V gene TRBV7-2 combines with J gene TRBJ1-3, with 8 nucleotides matching TRBD1. With V trimmed by 5 bases and J by 4 bases, 7 bases remained unmatched. This CDR3 spans 15 amino acids. The germline CDR1 and CDR2 sequences are SGHTA and FQGNSA. Here the CDR3 DNA reads TGTGCCAGCAGCACCCAGACAGGGGTCGGAAACACCATATATTTT. Translated: CASSTQTGVGNTIYF.

The chain is built from TRBV7-2 and TRBJ2-1; D is possibly TRBD1 (5 bases). This CDR3 has 16 residues. Trimming removed 3 bases at V and 7 bases at J, with 19 bases between. CDR1 is SGHTA and CDR2 is FQGNSA in the germline V gene. The DNA of the CDR3 is TGTGCCAGCAGCTTTTCGCCCCTAACCAGGGTTAATGAGCAGTTCTTC. It is translated as CASSFSPLTRVNEQFF.

The genes are TRBV6-6 and TRBJ1-3; 10 positions match TRBD1. The CDR3 is made up of 17 amino acids. J lost 0 bases, V lost 5 bases, and 7 bases had no gene match. Germline V lookup: CDR1 MNHNY, CDR2 SVGAGI (reference sequence). CDR3 sequence reads: CASSRTGGLLSGNTIYF. In DNA, the CDR3 is TGTGCCAGCAGTCGGACAGGGGGACTCCTCTCTGGAAACACCATATATTTT.

This chain uses TRBV7-2 with TRBJ2-3; TRBD1 might be the D (5 bases). With 0 bases removed from V and 1 base from J, the gap between germline ends came to 11 bases. In germline, CDR1 is SGHTA, CDR2 FQGNSA. The CDR3 spans 16 residues. CDR3 DNA sequence: TGTGCCAGCAGCTTAGCCAGGGCCCCCGGCACAGATACGCAGTATTTT. Amino acids: CASSLARAPGTDTQYF.

The chain employs TRBV6-6 and TRBJ1-1, with D possibly matching TRBD1 (5 bases). Trimming took 2 bases from V and 1 from J, leaving 11 bases between them. CDR3 length: 15 amino acids. The germline CDR1 and CDR2 sequences are MNHNY and SVGAGI (reference sequence). CDR3 DNA: TGTGCCAGCAGTTACGGAGGGGCGCGGAACACTGAAGCTTTCTTT. The encoded protein is CASSYGGARNTEAFF.

The CDR3 DNA follows: TGTGCCAGCACCCGAAGGAGGGACACTGAAGCTTTCTTT. Encoded protein: CASTRRRDTEAFF. The V call is TRBV6-5, the J call TRBJ1-1; D remains unclear. Germline V gene lookup returns CDR1 MNHEY and CDR2 SVGAGI. CDR3 length: 13 residues. Trimming removed 7 bases at V and 3 bases at J, with 12 bases between.

The chain employs TRBV7-9 and TRBJ2-1; 8 bases match TRBD2. Germline V lookup: CDR1 SEHNR, CDR2 FQNEAQ (reference sequence). The CDR3 has 16 residues. V lost 5 bases to trimming and J lost 6 bases; unmatched junction nucleotides: 12. CDR3 sequence reads: CASSALGTRAANEQFF. DNA for the CDR3: TGTGCCAGCAGCGCCCTCGGGACTAGGGCGGCCAATGAGCAGTTCTTC.

CDR3 region: CASSYSSSGGSPEQFF. For the CDR3, the DNA is TGTGCCAGCAGTTACTCGTCCAGCGGGGGGAGCCCCGAGCAGTTCTTC. This sequence joins TRBV6-2 or TRBV6-3 and TRBJ2-1, with 9 bases matching TRBD2. Per germline, CDR1 MNHEY and CDR2 SVGEGT. CDR3 length: 16 amino acids. V lost 0 bases, J lost 10 bases, and 10 bases stayed unmatched.

The rearrangement uses TRBV7-9 and TRBJ1-2; D may be TRBD1 (6 bases). Germline V gene lookup returns CDR1 SEHNR and CDR2 FQNEAQ (reference sequence). Trimming took off 3 bases at V and 6 bases at J, with 17 bases between the two ends. CDR3 size: 15 residues. Here the CDR3 reads CASSFLKQGSHGYTF. CDR3 DNA sequence: TGTGCCAGCAGCTTTTTGAAGCAGGGGTCCCATGGCTACACCTTC.

The chain links TRBV12-3 or TRBV12-4 to TRBJ2-7, with D possibly being TRBD2 (6 bases). V lost 5 bases to trimming and J lost 12 bases, with 14 bases between them. CDR3 length: 11 amino acids. CDR3 in DNA: TGTGCCAGCAGTCCCGGGAGAGGAAGGTACTTC. Translated, it gives CASSPGRGRYF.

Written as DNA, the CDR3 is TGCGCCAGCAGTCAATCCAGGGGGAGAAACTATGGCTACACCTTC. This encodes CASSQSRGRNYGYTF. The chain links TRBV23-1 to TRBJ1-2, with 7 bases aligning to TRBD1. TRBV23-1 is classed as an ORF, of uncertain function. The CDR3 covers 15 residues. The junction had 3 bases not matched to a gene; V was cut back by 0 bases and J by 2 bases.

In this sample, this clone turned up once. CDR3 nucleotide sequence: TGTGCCAGCAGCCCGACTAGCGGGGGGGCCTCCGGGGAGCTGTTTTTT. This sequence encodes CASSPTSGGASGELFF. The V and J genes are TRBV7-8 and TRBJ2-2, with 14 bases that match TRBD2. Losses at the gene ends were 5 bases for V and 6 bases for J; bases not matched to a gene: 5. The CDR3 totals 16 residues. Germline V lookup: CDR1 SGHVS, CDR2 FQNEAQ.